The next 18 T cell receptor beta chains were all read from a single sample in a study of T-cell reconstitution after alpha-beta-depleted transplantation in children. TCRbeta library preparation incorporated unique molecular identifiers. TCRdb re-called the PCR reads with MiXCR, one entry per CDR3 protein. The repertoire holds 250,000 to 350,000 distinct CDR3 sequences, with roughly 9.5% as singletons. The sample in question was PBMCs from the stem cell graft donor, obtained from the stem cell graft. The receptors derive from a human donor who donated a stem cell graft to a child with SCID.

The rearrangement links TRBV3-1 to TRBJ2-1, with 9 nucleotides matching TRBD2. V gave up 3 bases and J gave up 6 bases; unmatched junction bases: 12. This CDR3 has 17 amino acids. CDR1 is LGHDT and CDR2 is YNNKEL in the germline V gene (reference sequence). The CDR3 here is CASSHGRRGGPRNEQFF. CDR3 nucleotides: TGTGCCAGCAGCCATGGTCGGCGGGGGGGACCACGCAATGAGCAGTTCTTC.

This clonotype was counted a few times. The chain employs TRBV18 and TRBJ2-3, with 8 bases aligning to TRBD1. The CDR3 consists of 15 residues. V trimming: 2 bases; J trimming: 6 bases; junction bases outside the gene matches: 7. From germline, CDR1 is KGHSH and CDR2 LQKENI. CDR3 loop: CASSPETGDPDTQYF. CDR3 DNA sequence: TGTGCCAGCTCACCAGAGACAGGGGACCCGGATACGCAGTATTTT.

This clonotype was detected many times. The CDR3 protein is CASSLEAANTEAFF. DNA of the CDR3: TGCGCCAGCAGCTTGGAGGCAGCAAACACTGAAGCTTTCTTT. The chain is built from TRBV5-1 and TRBJ1-1, with D uncertain. The V end was cut by 0 bases, the J end by 2 bases, with 8 bases between. CDR3 length equals 14 residues. Germline CDR1 reads SGHRS; CDR2 reads YFSETQ.

The V and J genes are TRBV12-3 or TRBV12-4 and TRBJ2-5; the D gene could be TRBD1 or TRBD2 (5 bases each). With 3 bases removed from V and 3 bases from J, the gap between germline ends came to 11 bases. CDR3 size: 14 residues. In DNA, the CDR3 is TGTGCCAGCAGTTTGCCGGGGCGGGAAGAGACCCAGTACTTC. It specifies CASSLPGREETQYF.

This clonotype appeared a few times. The rearrangement joins TRBV6-2 or TRBV6-3 to TRBJ2-7; D perhaps matches TRBD1 (6 bases). CDR3 size: 22 residues. The V and J ends lost 2 bases and 2 bases respectively, with 34 bases between them. Germline V lookup: CDR1 MNHEY, CDR2 SVGEGT. The CDR3 spells CASSYPVSAPPKRPGQTYEQYF. CDR3 coding DNA: TGTGCCAGCAGTTACCCTGTTTCAGCCCCGCCAAAACGACCGGGACAAACCTACGAGCAGTACTTC.

The chain couples TRBV5-1 to TRBJ2-1; 7 bases match TRBD2. CDR3 length: 16 amino acids. The germline V gene encodes CDR1 SGHRS and CDR2 YFSETQ. The trim removed 4 bases at V and 4 bases at J, leaving 11 bases unmatched. CDR3 amino acids: CASSPITAGIYNEQFF. CDR3 nucleotide sequence: TGCGCCAGCAGCCCAATCACAGCGGGGATATACAATGAGCAGTTCTTC.

This clonotype was counted many times. The chain recombines TRBV5-1 with TRBJ1-1, with D possibly TRBD1 on 6 matching bases. V was clipped by 4 bases and J by 8 bases, with 9 bases between them. CDR1 is SGHRS and CDR2 is YFSETQ in the germline V gene. The CDR3 has 11 residues. The CDR3 coding sequence is TGCGCCAGCAGCAGGGGACACGAAGCTTTCTTT. It codes for CASSRGHEAFF.

The gene calls are TRBV10-3 and TRBJ2-7, with a tentative D call TRBD1 (5 bases). The V gene's germline CDR1 is ENHRY and CDR2 SYGVKD. Trimming removed 7 bases at V and 3 bases at J, with 13 bases between. The CDR3 runs to 13 residues. As DNA, the CDR3 is TGTGCCATCAACGAGAAACAGGACTACGAGCAGTACTTC. As protein: CAINEKQDYEQYF.

This clonotype was seen a few times. The V and J genes are TRBV20-1 and TRBJ2-5; 7 bases align to TRBD1. The V gene end was trimmed by 5 bases and the J gene end by 1 base; junction bases not matched to a gene: 7. From germline, CDR1 is DFQATT and CDR2 SNEGSKA (reference sequence). The CDR3 totals 14 residues. CDR3 bases: TGCAGTGCTGAGGACAGGTCGAGCCAAGAGACCCAGTACTTC. It codes for CSAEDRSSQETQYF.

There are a few counts of this clonotype. The V gene is TRBV20-1, the J gene TRBJ1-4; tentative D call: TRBD1 (5 bases). Germline loops: CDR1 DFQATT, CDR2 SNEGSKA (reference sequence). This CDR3 contains 15 residues. Trimming cost V 7 bases and J 7 bases, with 22 bases left between them. The CDR3 region is CSVRGVGTRSEKLFF. The CDR3 DNA follows: TGCAGTGTTAGGGGAGTCGGGACTCGAAGTGAAAAACTGTTTTTT.

This clonotype occurred a few times. This chain joins TRBV5-1 and TRBJ2-2, with unresolved D. Germline CDR1 and CDR2: SGHRS and YFSETQ. This CDR3 region has 16 residues. Trimming removed 4 bases at V and 0 bases at J, with 13 bases between. DNA for the CDR3: TGCGCCAGCAGCCCGTCGGCAATCTCGAACACCGGGGAGCTGTTTTTT. Amino acids: CASSPSAISNTGELFF.

This clonotype has a count of ten or more. The chain uses TRBV29-1 and TRBJ1-1, with D unresolved. The CDR3 loop spans 13 amino acids. Germline V lookup: CDR1 SQVTM, CDR2 ANQGSEA. The V and J ends lost 1 base and 0 bases respectively, with 6 bases between them. CDR3 nucleotide sequence: TGCAGCGTTGAAGCTATCGTGAACACTGAAGCTTTCTTT. Its translation is CSVEAIVNTEAFF. Filled out from reference TRBV29-1 and TRBJ1-1, the complete variable domain reads SAVISQKPSRDICQRGTSLTIQCQVDSQVTMMFWYRQQPGQSLTLIATANQGSEATYESGFVIDKFPISRPNLTFSTLTVSNMSPEDSSIYLCSVEAIVNTEAFFGQGTRLTVV.

This clonotype occurred a few times. The chain has TRBV18 and TRBJ1-6, with TRBD1 identical over 7 bases. CDR1 and CDR2 (germline): KGHSH, LQKENI. The length of the CDR3 is 15 residues. V shed 3 bases, J shed 8 bases, and the junction held 7 bases outside the gene matches. The CDR3 loop reads CASSPVPGGDSPLHF. The DNA of the CDR3 is TGTGCCAGCTCACCGGTACCAGGGGGTGATTCACCCCTCCACTTT.

This chain connects TRBV14 to TRBJ2-1; D call uncertain. Germline CDR1 SGHDN, CDR2 FVKESK. The CDR3 has 18 residues. Trimming pared 0 bases from V and 4 bases from J, leaving 19 bases between. The CDR3 loop reads CASSQDLEGLKGYNEQFF. In DNA form, the CDR3 reads TGTGCCAGCAGCCAAGATCTCGAAGGCCTTAAGGGATACAATGAGCAGTTCTTC.

This clonotype was counted ten times or more. V gene TRBV12-3 or TRBV12-4 combines with J gene TRBJ2-1; either TRBD1 or TRBD2 may supply D (5 bases each). CDR3 size: 13 residues. Trimming removed 7 bases at V and 16 bases at J, with 23 bases between. The CDR3 region has the DNA TGTGCCAGCACCCAATTGGGGGACGGCAATGTTTTCTTC. Amino acid sequence: CASTQLGDGNVFF.

The chain combines TRBV5-1 with TRBJ2-3; D might be TRBD1 (6 bases). CDR1 SGHRS and CDR2 YFSETQ come from the germline V gene. The V end was cut by 3 bases, the J end by 2 bases, with 10 bases between. The length of the CDR3 is 14 residues. The DNA for the CDR3 is TGCGCCAGCAGCTCTGGACAGTACACAGATACGCAGTATTTT. Encoded protein: CASSSGQYTDTQYF.

This clonotype was recorded a few times. Here the CDR3 reads CASRDLAGGIYEQYF. The CDR3 DNA reads TGTGCCAGCAGGGACCTAGCGGGGGGGATCTACGAGCAGTACTTC. This chain connects TRBV2 to TRBJ2-7, with 12 bases identical to TRBD2. CDR1 and CDR2 (germline): SNHLY, FYNNEI. The CDR3 length is 15 residues. With 6 bases clipped from V and 3 bases from J, the junction kept 6 bases outside the gene matches.

The chain is built from TRBV27 and TRBJ2-3, with 8 bases fitting TRBD2. Germline lookup yields CDR1 MNHEY and CDR2 SMNVEV (reference sequence). CDR3 length equals 18 residues. The trim removed 5 bases at V and 4 bases at J, leaving 17 bases unmatched. CDR3 residues: CASSPFTNTGLVSDTQYF. The CDR3 DNA follows: TGTGCCAGCAGTCCCTTTACCAACACGGGACTAGTTTCAGATACGCAGTATTTT.